In this sample, the clone carrying this T cell receptor (beta chain) turned up once. This sample was included in a study of blood T cell repertoires in COVID-19. Study in general: Acute and convalescent COVID-19 specimens originated in the United States, Italy and Spain. The cDNA or gDNA used as material had been derived from T cells, B-cell-depleted T cells, or PBMCs.

As processed by the authors: Amplification from reference gene primers served as the basis for estimated nucleated cell counts. The method was immunoSEQ multiplex PCR; TCRdb's version includes in-frame clones alone and lacks a portion of them. V and J calls and clone size are those listed in that table; D and trimming were worked out from the DNA. The sample lists around 200,000 clones; around 80% were seen once. Trimming took 1 base from V and 0 from J; bases not matched to a gene: 7. CDR1 SGHRS and CDR2 YFSETQ come from the germline V gene. The CDR3 is 17 amino acids. The gene calls are TRBV5-1 and TRBJ2-3; 8 bases map to TRBD2. The sample comprised peripheral blood. The source of this sequence is a woman aged 70-85 years with COVID-19, enrolled during active disease. CDR3 bases: TGCGCCAGCAGCTTGTGGGGTAGCGGGGCTAGCACAGATACGCAGTATTTT. As protein: CASSLWGSGASTDTQYF.